This TCR beta chain came from a study of beta chain features in type 1 diabetes. This clone was observed a handful of times. What it recognizes is unknown. The study's findings and limits: TCRB CDR3s from Type 1 diabetes patients were moderately but significantly shorter in all four CD4+ subsets.

Trimming removed 1 base at V and 5 bases at J, with 11 bases between. The CDR3 extends over 15 amino acids. Germline V gene sequence: CDR1 LNHNV, CDR2 YYDKDF (reference sequence). The authors reverse transcribed all of the isolated RNA, so sequencing captured expressed TCRB transcripts. Only in-frame clones appear in the TCRdb table, and some are missing; sequencing was by immunoSEQ multiplex PCR. The sample has about 340,000 clones, 6.5% to 10% seen once. Sequencing was done on a sample of central memory CD4+ T cells from blood. The rearrangement uses TRBV15 and TRBJ2-2; D is possibly TRBD1 (6 bases). This clonotype was sampled from a woman aged 18-29 years in good health. CDR3 in DNA: TGTGCCACCAGCAGAGTCCTGCAGGGGACCGGGGAGCTGTTTTTT. Its translation: CATSRVLQGTGELFF. Complete variable domain (other parts from reference TRBV15 and TRBJ2-2): DAMVIQNPRYQVTQFGKPVTLSCSQTLNHNVMYWYQQKSSQAPKLLFHYYDKDFNNEADTPDNFQSRRPNTSFCFLDIRSPGLGDTAMYLCATSRVLQGTGELFFGEGSRLTVL.